The clone carrying this TCR beta chain is deemed hyperexpanded. The target antigen is unknown. Repertoires were generated with immunoSEQ multiplex PCR, while TCRdb's copy carries only in-frame clones and drops some. The data show approximately 31,000 clones, with under 85% seen just once and around a third held by the top ten. CDR3 length: 15 residues. V was trimmed by 0 bases and J by 5 bases, leaving 12 bases between them. Germline V gene lookup returns CDR1 LNHDA and CDR2 SQIVND (reference sequence). The record originates from a study of T cells in localized non-small cell lung cancer. General study findings and limits: Because only a single region of the tumor was sequenced, heterogeneity remains possible. Among the top 100 tumor clones, a median roughly 57 appeared in adjacent lung. An association was observed between higher blood T cell density and longer overall survival. The study found T cell clonality highest in uninvolved adjacent lung, above tumor.

The source material was peripheral blood, sampled before any cancer treatment. The chain carries TRBV19 and TRBJ2-3; D perhaps matches TRBD1 (8 bases). The sequence came from a male donor at least 60 years old with stage II squamous cell lung carcinoma. CDR3 region: CASSIETGEGDTQYF. The CDR3 DNA reads TGTGCCAGTAGTATAGAGACAGGGGAGGGAGATACGCAGTATTTT. The full variable domain, in which reference TRBV19 and TRBJ2-3 provide the parts outside the CDR3, is DGGITQSPKYLFRKEGQNVTLSCEQNLNHDAMYWYRQDPGQGLRLIYYSQIVNDFQKGDIAEGYSVSREKKESFPLTVTSAQKNPTAFYLCASSIETGEGDTQYFGPGTRLTVL.